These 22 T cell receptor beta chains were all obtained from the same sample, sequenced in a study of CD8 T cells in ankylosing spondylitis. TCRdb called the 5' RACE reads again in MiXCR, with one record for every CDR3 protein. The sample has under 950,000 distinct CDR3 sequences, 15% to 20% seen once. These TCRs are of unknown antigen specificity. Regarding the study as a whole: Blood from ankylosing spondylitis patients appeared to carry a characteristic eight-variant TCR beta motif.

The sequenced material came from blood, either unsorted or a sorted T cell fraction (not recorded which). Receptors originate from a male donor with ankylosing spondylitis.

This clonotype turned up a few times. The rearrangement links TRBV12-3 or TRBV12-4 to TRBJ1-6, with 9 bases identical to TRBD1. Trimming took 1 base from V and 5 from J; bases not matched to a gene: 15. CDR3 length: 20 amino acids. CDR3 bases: TGTGCCAGCAGTTTAGAGGGATCCGGGTTTGGGACAGGGAATAATTCACCCCTCCACTTT. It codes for CASSLEGSGFGTGNNSPLHF.

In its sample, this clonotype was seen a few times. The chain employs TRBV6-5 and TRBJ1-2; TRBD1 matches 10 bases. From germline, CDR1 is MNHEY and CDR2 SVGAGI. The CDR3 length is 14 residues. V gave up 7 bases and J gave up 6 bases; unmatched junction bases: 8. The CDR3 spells CASISTGTGDGYTF. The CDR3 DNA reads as TGTGCCAGCATTAGCACCGGGACAGGGGATGGCTACACCTTC.

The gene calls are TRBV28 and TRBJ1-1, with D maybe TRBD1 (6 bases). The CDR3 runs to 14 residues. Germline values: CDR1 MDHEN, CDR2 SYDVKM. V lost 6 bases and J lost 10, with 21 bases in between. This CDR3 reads CASSITGTKKGAFF. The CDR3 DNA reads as TGTGCCAGCAGCATTACCGGGACAAAAAAGGGAGCTTTCTTT.

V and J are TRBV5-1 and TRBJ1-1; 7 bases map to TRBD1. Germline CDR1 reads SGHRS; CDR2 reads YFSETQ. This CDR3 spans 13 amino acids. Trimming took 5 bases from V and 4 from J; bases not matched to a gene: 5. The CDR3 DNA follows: TGCGCCAGCAGACAGGGGCTGGGCACTGAAGCTTTCTTT. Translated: CASRQGLGTEAFF.

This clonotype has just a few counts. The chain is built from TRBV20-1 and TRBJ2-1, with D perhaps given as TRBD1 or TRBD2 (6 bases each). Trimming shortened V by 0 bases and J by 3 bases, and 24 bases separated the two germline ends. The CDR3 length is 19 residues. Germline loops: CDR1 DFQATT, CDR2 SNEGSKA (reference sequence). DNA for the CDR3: TGCAGTGCTAGAGATTCCCGCGGGCGGGACAAAGGATTCTACAATGAGCAGTTCTTC. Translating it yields CSARDSRGRDKGFYNEQFF.

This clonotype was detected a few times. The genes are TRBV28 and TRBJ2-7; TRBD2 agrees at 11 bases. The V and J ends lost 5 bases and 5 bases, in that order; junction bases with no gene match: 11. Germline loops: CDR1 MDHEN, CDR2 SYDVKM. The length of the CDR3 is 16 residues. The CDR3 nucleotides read TGTGCCAGCAGTCCACAAATAGCGGGAGGGCCGGACGAGCAGTACTTC. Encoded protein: CASSPQIAGGPDEQYF.

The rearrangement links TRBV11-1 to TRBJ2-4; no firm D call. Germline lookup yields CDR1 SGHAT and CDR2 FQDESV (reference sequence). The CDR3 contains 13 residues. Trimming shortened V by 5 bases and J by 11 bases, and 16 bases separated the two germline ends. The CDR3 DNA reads TGTGCCAGCAGCCCGGCCGGTGGCTGGGTTCAGTACTTC. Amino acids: CASSPAGGWVQYF.

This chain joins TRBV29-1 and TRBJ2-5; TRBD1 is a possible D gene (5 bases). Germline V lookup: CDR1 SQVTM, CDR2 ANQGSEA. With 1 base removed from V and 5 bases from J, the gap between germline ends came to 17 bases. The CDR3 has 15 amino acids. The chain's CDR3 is CSVEVESRAMETQYF. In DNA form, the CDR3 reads TGCAGCGTTGAAGTTGAGTCCAGGGCCATGGAGACCCAGTACTTC. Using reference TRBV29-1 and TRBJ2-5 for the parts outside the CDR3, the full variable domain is SAVISQKPSRDICQRGTSLTIQCQVDSQVTMMFWYRQQPGQSLTLIATANQGSEATYESGFVIDKFPISRPNLTFSTLTVSNMSPEDSSIYLCSVEVESRAMETQYFGPGTRLLVL.

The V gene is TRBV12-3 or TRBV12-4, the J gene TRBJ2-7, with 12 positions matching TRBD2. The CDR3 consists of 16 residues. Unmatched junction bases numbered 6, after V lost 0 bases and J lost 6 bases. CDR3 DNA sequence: TGTGCCAGCAGTTTAGCCCCTAGCGGGAGGGCCTCCGAGCAGTACTTC. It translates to CASSLAPSGRASEQYF.

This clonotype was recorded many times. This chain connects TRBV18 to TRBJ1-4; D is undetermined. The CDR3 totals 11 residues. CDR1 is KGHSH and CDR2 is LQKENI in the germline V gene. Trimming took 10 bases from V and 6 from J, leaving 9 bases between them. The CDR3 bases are TGTGCCACCCGATCCTATGAAAAACTGTTTTTT. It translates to CATRSYEKLFF.

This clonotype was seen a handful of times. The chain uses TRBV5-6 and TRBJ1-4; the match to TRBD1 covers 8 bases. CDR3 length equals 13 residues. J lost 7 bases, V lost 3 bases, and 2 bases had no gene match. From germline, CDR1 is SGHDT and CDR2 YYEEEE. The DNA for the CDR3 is TGTGCCAGCAGCTCGACAGGGGTTGAAAAACTGTTTTTT. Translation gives CASSSTGVEKLFF.

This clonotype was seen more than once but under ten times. As DNA, the CDR3 is TGCAGTGCTAGACGGATAGCGGGATCTTACAATGAGCAGTTCTTC. Its translation is CSARRIAGSYNEQFF. The gene calls are TRBV20-1 and TRBJ2-1; 8 bases align to TRBD2. Germline loops: CDR1 DFQATT, CDR2 SNEGSKA (reference sequence). The J segment lost 4 bases and the V segment lost 2 bases, leaving 7 bases of the junction unmatched. The length of the CDR3 is 15 residues.

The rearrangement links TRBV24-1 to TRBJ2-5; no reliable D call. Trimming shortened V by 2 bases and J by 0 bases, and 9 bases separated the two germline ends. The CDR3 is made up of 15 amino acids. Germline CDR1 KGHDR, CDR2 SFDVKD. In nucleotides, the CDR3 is TGTGCCACCAGTGATTCTGACGGGTACCAAGAGACCCAGTACTTC. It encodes CATSDSDGYQETQYF.

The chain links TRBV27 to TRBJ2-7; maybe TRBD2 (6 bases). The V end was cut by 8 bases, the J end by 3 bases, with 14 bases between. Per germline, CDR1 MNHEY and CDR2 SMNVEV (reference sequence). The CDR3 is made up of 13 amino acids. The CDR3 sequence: CASGRRGFYEQYF. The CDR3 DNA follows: TGTGCCAGCGGGAGGAGGGGTTTCTACGAGCAGTACTTC.

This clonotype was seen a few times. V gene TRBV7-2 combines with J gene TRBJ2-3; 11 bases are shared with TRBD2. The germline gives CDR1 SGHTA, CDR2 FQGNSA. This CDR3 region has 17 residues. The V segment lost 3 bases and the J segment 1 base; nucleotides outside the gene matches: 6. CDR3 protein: CASSFLAGGPGTDTQYF. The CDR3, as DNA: TGTGCCAGCAGCTTCTTAGCGGGGGGGCCGGGCACAGATACGCAGTATTTT.

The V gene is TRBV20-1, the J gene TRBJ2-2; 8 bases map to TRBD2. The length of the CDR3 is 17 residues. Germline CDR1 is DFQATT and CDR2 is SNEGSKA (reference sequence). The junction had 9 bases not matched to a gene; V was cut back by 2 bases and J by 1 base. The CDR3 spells CSARPLGLAGNTGELFF. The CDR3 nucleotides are TGCAGTGCTAGACCCTTGGGGCTAGCGGGGAACACCGGGGAGCTGTTTTTT.

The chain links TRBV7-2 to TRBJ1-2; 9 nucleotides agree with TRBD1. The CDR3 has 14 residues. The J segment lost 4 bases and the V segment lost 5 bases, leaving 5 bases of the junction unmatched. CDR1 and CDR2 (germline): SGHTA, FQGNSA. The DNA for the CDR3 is TGTGCCAGCAGCGGCCGGGACAGGGCCTATGGCTACACCTTC. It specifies CASSGRDRAYGYTF. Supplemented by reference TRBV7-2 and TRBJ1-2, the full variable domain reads GAGVSQSPSNKVTEKGKDVELRCDPISGHTALYWYRQSLGQGLEFLIYFQGNSAPDKSGLPSDRFSAERTGGSVSTLTIQRTQQEDSAVYLCASSGRDRAYGYTFGSGTRLTVV.

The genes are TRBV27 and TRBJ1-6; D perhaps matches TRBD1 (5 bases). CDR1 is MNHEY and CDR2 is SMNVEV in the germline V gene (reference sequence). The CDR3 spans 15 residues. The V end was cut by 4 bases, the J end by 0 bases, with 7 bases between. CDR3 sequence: CASSWGSSYNSPLHF. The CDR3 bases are TGTGCCAGCAGTTGGGGGAGCTCCTATAATTCACCCCTCCACTTT.

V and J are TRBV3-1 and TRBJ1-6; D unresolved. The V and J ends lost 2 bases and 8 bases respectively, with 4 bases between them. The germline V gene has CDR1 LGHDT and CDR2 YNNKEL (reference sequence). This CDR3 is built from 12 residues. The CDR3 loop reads CASSQIYSPLHF. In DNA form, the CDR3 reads TGTGCCAGCAGCCAAATCTATTCACCCCTCCACTTT.

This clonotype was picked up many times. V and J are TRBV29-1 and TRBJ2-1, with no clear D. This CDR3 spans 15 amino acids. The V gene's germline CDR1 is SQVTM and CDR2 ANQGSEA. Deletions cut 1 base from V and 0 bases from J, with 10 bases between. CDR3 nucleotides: TGCAGCGTTGAAGTGTGGGAAAGCTCCTACAATGAGCAGTTCTTC. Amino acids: CSVEVWESSYNEQFF.

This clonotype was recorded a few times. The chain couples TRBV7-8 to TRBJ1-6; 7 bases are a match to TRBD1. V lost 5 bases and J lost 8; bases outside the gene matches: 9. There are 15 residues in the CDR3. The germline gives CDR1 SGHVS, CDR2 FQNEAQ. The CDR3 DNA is TGTGCCAGCAGCCTGACAGGGTTCGGAGATTCACCCCTCCACTTT. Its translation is CASSLTGFGDSPLHF. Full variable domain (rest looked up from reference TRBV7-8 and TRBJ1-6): GAGVSQSPRYKVAKRGQDVALRCDPISGHVSLFWYQQALGQGPEFLTYFQNEAQLDKSGLPSDRFFAERPEGSVSTLKIQRTQQEDSAVYLCASSLTGFGDSPLHFGNGTRLTVT.

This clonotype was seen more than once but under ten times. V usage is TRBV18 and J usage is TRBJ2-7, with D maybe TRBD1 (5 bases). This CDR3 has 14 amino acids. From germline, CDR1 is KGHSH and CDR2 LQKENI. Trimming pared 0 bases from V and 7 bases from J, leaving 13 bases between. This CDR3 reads CASSPPSAGWEQYF. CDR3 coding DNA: TGTGCCAGCTCACCACCTTCGGCAGGGTGGGAGCAGTACTTC.